One sample yielded the 18 T cell receptor beta chains listed below, sequenced in a study of cytomegalovirus exposure and HLA in healthy donors. Primers for the PCR totalled 60 Vbeta and 13 Jbeta. Generated by immunoSEQ multiplex PCR, the TCRdb table keeps only in-frame clones and is missing some. The sample yields approximately 260,000 clones, around 90% seen once. Sequenced input: PBMCs. Receptors were obtained from a girl aged 2-10 years in good health and CMV-seronegative.

This sequence joins TRBV7-2 and TRBJ2-5; 11 nucleotides match TRBD1. The CDR3 length is 15 residues. Germline CDR1 reads SGHTA; CDR2 reads FQGNSA. The trim removed 3 bases at V and 3 bases at J, leaving 3 bases unmatched. This CDR3 is CASSLPGQGEETQYF. In nucleotides, the CDR3 is TGTGCCAGCAGCTTGCCGGGACAGGGGGAAGAGACCCAGTACTTC.

The chain is built from TRBV19 and TRBJ1-5; 10 bases are shared with TRBD1. This CDR3 spans 16 amino acids. J was trimmed by 2 bases and V by 5 bases; bases with no gene match: 6. Germline CDR1 LNHDA, CDR2 SQIVND (reference sequence). CDR3 bases: TGTGCCAGTAGTGCCCCCGGGACAGGGGGCAATCAGCCCCAGCATTTT. Its protein is CASSAPGTGGNQPQHF.

The chain links TRBV5-1 to TRBJ1-1, with 9 bases that match TRBD1. Germline-derived CDR1 and CDR2 are SGHRS and YFSETQ. The length of the CDR3 is 16 residues. V was pared by 0 bases and J by 7 bases, with 10 bases of the junction left unmatched. The CDR3 loop reads CASSLEVRTGEGEAFF. CDR3 nucleotide sequence: TGCGCCAGCAGCTTGGAAGTAAGGACAGGGGAAGGTGAAGCTTTCTTT.

The rearrangement joins TRBV13 to TRBJ2-5; tentative D call: TRBD1 (6 bases). V was trimmed by 3 bases and J by 5 bases, leaving 10 bases between them. Looked up from germline, CDR1 is PRHDT and CDR2 is FYEKMQ (reference sequence). The CDR3 consists of 13 residues. The CDR3: CASSFRGYETQYF. The DNA of the CDR3 is TGTGCCAGCAGCTTCAGGGGTTATGAGACCCAGTACTTC.

The rearrangement uses TRBV27 and TRBJ1-4, with D unresolved. V was shortened by 8 bases and J by 3 bases, with 16 bases between the two germline ends. CDR1 and CDR2 (germline): MNHEY, SMNVEV (reference sequence). The CDR3 sequence is 15 residues long. CDR3 coding DNA: TGTGCCAGCGGCCGTGGAGGAAACCCTAATGAAAAACTGTTTTTT. It translates to CASGRGGNPNEKLFF.

The rearrangement uses TRBV19 and TRBJ2-1; 7 bases agree with TRBD2. V lost 7 bases, J lost 5 bases, and 5 bases stayed unmatched. This CDR3 comprises 13 residues. From germline, CDR1 is LNHDA and CDR2 SQIVND (reference sequence). CDR3 sequence: CASMQRGHNEQFF. DNA for the CDR3: TGTGCCAGTATGCAGCGGGGACACAATGAGCAGTTCTTC.

The chain combines TRBV6-4 with TRBJ1-1; 7 nucleotides align to TRBD1. Looked up from germline, CDR1 is MRHNA and CDR2 is SNTAGT. The CDR3 is made up of 13 amino acids. V gave up 6 bases and J gave up 3 bases; unmatched junction bases: 4. For the CDR3, the DNA is TGTGCCAGCAGAGGACAGGCGGACACTGAAGCTTTCTTT. Protein: CASRGQADTEAFF.

The chain is built from TRBV6-5 and TRBJ2-1, with D maybe TRBD2 (5 bases). Trimming took off 2 bases at V and 0 bases at J, with 8 bases between the two ends. The germline gives CDR1 MNHEY, CDR2 SVGAGI. CDR3 length: 15 amino acids. The CDR3 loop reads CASSYIANSYNEQFF. For the CDR3, the DNA is TGTGCCAGCAGTTACATAGCGAACTCCTACAATGAGCAGTTCTTC.

This chain joins TRBV6-1 and TRBJ2-5; TRBD2 might be the D (7 bases). The end of the DNA aligns better with TRBJ2-7, so the J call may be wrong. Germline V lookup: CDR1 MNHNS, CDR2 SASEGT. The CDR3 length is 16 residues. This chain's CDR3 is CASSEGGGGFSYEQYF. CDR3 coding DNA: TGTGCCAGCAGTGAAGGGGGCGGGGGCTTCTCCTACGAGCAGTACTTC.

The rearrangement joins TRBV30 to TRBJ1-2, with 8 bases that match TRBD1. After removal of 1 base from V and 6 bases from J, the junction contained 7 bases not matched to a gene. CDR3 length equals 14 residues. Germline values: CDR1 GTSNPN, CDR2 SVGIG (reference sequence). The CDR3 nucleotides are TGTGCCTGGAGTGGGACAGGGAACCTCCATGGCTACACCTTC. As protein: CAWSGTGNLHGYTF.

The chain links TRBV4-2 to TRBJ2-7; TRBD2 matches at 7 bases. Germline V gives CDR1 LGHNA, CDR2 YNFKEQ. The junction had 15 bases not matched to a gene; V was cut back by 4 bases and J by 6 bases. The CDR3 totals 16 residues. The CDR3 DNA sequence: TGTGCCAGCAGCCCGTCTGGCGCGCCGGGGGGATCCGAGCAGTACTTC. Translating gives CASSPSGAPGGSEQYF.

The rearrangement links TRBV19 to TRBJ1-1; D is unresolved. The CDR3 sequence is 16 residues long. Trimming took off 6 bases at V and 0 bases at J, with 17 bases between the two ends. Per germline, CDR1 LNHDA and CDR2 SQIVND (reference sequence). CDR3 DNA sequence: TGTGCCAGTAGCACCTCGGAGGGAAATATGAACACTGAAGCTTTCTTT. Its translation: CASSTSEGNMNTEAFF.

The chain couples TRBV9 to TRBJ1-2; 11 bases match TRBD1. Germline trimming cut 0 bases from V and 2 bases from J; bases unmatched to any gene: 15. The CDR3 loop spans 20 amino acids. Germline CDR1 SGDLS, CDR2 YYNGEE. CDR3 region: CASSVGGQGAARTSNYGYTF. In DNA form, the CDR3 reads TGTGCCAGCAGCGTAGGTGGACAGGGGGCGGCGCGAACCTCGAACTATGGCTACACCTTC.

The chain is built from TRBV30 and TRBJ2-2; tentative D call: TRBD1 (5 bases). The CDR3 is 13 residues long. V was shortened by 0 bases and J by 5 bases, with 7 bases between the two germline ends. CDR1 GTSNPN and CDR2 SVGIG come from the germline V gene (reference sequence). CDR3 amino acids: CAWSVKGTGELFF. The CDR3, as DNA: TGTGCCTGGAGTGTGAAGGGGACCGGGGAGCTGTTTTTT.

The rearrangement joins TRBV2 to TRBJ2-2, with TRBD2 matching 13 bases. Losses at the gene ends were 6 bases for V and 4 bases for J; bases not matched to a gene: 8. In germline, CDR1 is SNHLY, CDR2 FYNNEI. There are 17 residues in the CDR3. The chain's CDR3 is CASRGGLAGASTGELFF. In DNA form, the CDR3 reads TGTGCCAGCAGAGGTGGACTAGCGGGAGCGAGCACCGGGGAGCTGTTTTTT.

The chain joins TRBV13 to TRBJ2-1; 14 bases match TRBD2. V trimming: 5 bases; J trimming: 5 bases; junction bases outside the gene matches: 14. CDR1 is PRHDT and CDR2 is FYEKMQ in the germline V gene (reference sequence). CDR3 length: 19 residues. DNA for the CDR3: TGTGCCAGCAGCGGACGGGGACAGGGACTAGCGGGAGCGGACAATGAGCAGTTCTTC. Translating gives CASSGRGQGLAGADNEQFF.

This rearrangement joins TRBV5-4 to TRBJ1-1; D is uncertain. Trimming removed 1 base at V and 0 bases at J, with 10 bases between. Germline V gene data show CDR1 as SGHNT and CDR2 as YYREEE (reference sequence). This CDR3 spans 15 amino acids. CDR3 DNA sequence: TGTGCCAGCAGCTTGAGTTCTCCTATGAACACTGAAGCTTTCTTT. Translated, it gives CASSLSSPMNTEAFF.

This chain joins TRBV5-1 and TRBJ1-2; the D is unclear. The CDR3 runs to 15 residues. V gave up 4 bases and J gave up 0 bases, with 13 bases separating them. CDR1 SGHRS and CDR2 YFSETQ come from the germline V gene. CDR3 nucleotides: TGCGCCAGCAGCCCAGTTGGGCCCTCTAACTATGGCTACACCTTC. It codes for CASSPVGPSNYGYTF.